This entry lists 27 T cell receptor beta chains sequenced from one sample in a study of cytomegalovirus exposure and HLA in healthy donors. The primer mix had 60 Vbeta and 13 Jbeta primers. Profiling relied on immunoSEQ multiplex PCR, and the TCRdb table lists in-frame clones only, not all of them. The table has under 95,000 clones, around four fifths seen once. The specimen was PBMCs. The receptors were sampled from a boy younger than 18 in good health and CMV-seronegative.

The genes are TRBV6-5 and TRBJ2-7; D unclear. The V end was cut by 1 base, the J end by 10 bases, with 8 bases between. The CDR3 sequence is 11 residues long. Per the germline V gene, CDR1 is MNHEY and CDR2 is SVGAGI. In DNA, the CDR3 is TGTGCCAGCAGTTACTTAGCAAGTCAGTACTTC. Its protein is CASSYLASQYF.

The genes are TRBV30 and TRBJ2-2, with no clear D. The germline V gene encodes CDR1 GTSNPN and CDR2 SVGIG (reference sequence). V lost 0 bases and J 5 bases, leaving 7 bases between the germline ends. CDR3 size: 13 residues. CDR3 nucleotide sequence: TGTGCCTGGAGTGTAGCCGATACCGGGGAGCTGTTTTTT. Translated: CAWSVADTGELFF. Full variable domain (outside the CDR3, taken from reference TRBV30 and TRBJ2-2): SQTIHQWPATLVQPVGSPLSLECTVEGTSNPNLYWYRQAAGRGLQLLFYSVGIGQISSEVPQNLSASRPQDRQFILSSKKLLLSDSGFYLCAWSVADTGELFFGEGSRLTVL.

The CDR3 sequence: CSVRDSYNEQFF. The DNA for the CDR3 is TGCAGCGTTCGGGACAGCTACAATGAGCAGTTCTTC. The rearrangement joins TRBV29-1 to TRBJ2-1; 7 bases match TRBD1. The CDR3 runs to 12 residues. CDR1 and CDR2 (germline): SQVTM, ANQGSEA. The V and J ends lost 5 bases and 3 bases, in that order; junction bases with no gene match: 1.

The genes are TRBV7-8 and TRBJ2-2, with 9 bases that match TRBD2. The germline V gene encodes CDR1 SGHVS and CDR2 FQNEAQ. J gave up 5 bases and V 5 bases, and 15 bases lay outside the gene matches. The CDR3 sequence is 18 residues long. The CDR3 DNA sequence: TGTGCCAGCAGCCCCACCCGCGGGGGGGGCTTTGGGACCGGGGAGCTGTTTTTT. Its protein product is CASSPTRGGGFGTGELFF.

There are a few counts of this clone. The rearrangement uses TRBV6-5 and TRBJ1-2; D unresolved. Trimming removed 0 bases from V and 8 bases from J, with 13 bases in between. Per germline, CDR1 MNHEY and CDR2 SVGAGI. The CDR3 totals 14 residues. This CDR3 is CASSYSLEGKGYTF. CDR3 DNA sequence: TGTGCCAGCAGTTACTCGTTGGAGGGAAAAGGCTACACCTTC.

The chain carries TRBV4-1 and TRBJ2-1, with 12 positions matching TRBD2. This CDR3 has 18 residues. Germline V gene sequence: CDR1 MGHRA, CDR2 YSYEKL. J gave up 6 bases and V 0 bases, and 9 bases lay outside the gene matches. The CDR3 loop reads CASSQERLAGGQFNEQFF. The CDR3 DNA is TGCGCCAGCAGCCAAGAACGGCTAGCGGGGGGGCAGTTCAATGAGCAGTTCTTC.

The genes are TRBV7-8 and TRBJ2-3, with 7 bases lining up with TRBD1. V trimming: 2 bases; J trimming: 1 base; junction bases outside the gene matches: 3. CDR1 is SGHVS, CDR2 FQNEAQ, per germline. This CDR3 comprises 15 residues. The DNA for the CDR3 is TGTGCCAGCAGCTTACCGAGGGGGCGCACAGATACGCAGTATTTT. It encodes CASSLPRGRTDTQYF.

The rearrangement uses TRBV20-1 and TRBJ2-7; D unresolved. V shed 4 bases and J shed 4 bases, with 8 bases lying between them. The CDR3 is 11 amino acids. Germline-derived CDR1 and CDR2 are DFQATT and SNEGSKA (reference sequence). This CDR3 is CSAISLYEQYF. The CDR3 coding sequence is TGCAGTGCTATCTCCCTGTACGAGCAGTACTTC.

This clone occurred once. The chain joins TRBV29-1 to TRBJ1-2, with 8 nucleotides matching TRBD1. V lost 2 bases to trimming and J lost 0 bases; unmatched junction nucleotides: 5. The CDR3 runs 15 residues. The V gene's germline CDR1 is SQVTM and CDR2 ANQGSEA. The CDR3 here is CSVERGDRPNYGYTF. CDR3 bases: TGCAGCGTTGAAAGGGGGGACAGGCCTAACTATGGCTACACCTTC. The variable domain in full, completed from reference TRBV29-1 and TRBJ1-2, reads SAVISQKPSRDICQRGTSLTIQCQVDSQVTMMFWYRQQPGQSLTLIATANQGSEATYESGFVIDKFPISRPNLTFSTLTVSNMSPEDSSIYLCSVERGDRPNYGYTFGSGTRLTVV.

V usage is TRBV2 and J usage is TRBJ1-2; the D is unclear. From germline, CDR1 is SNHLY and CDR2 FYNNEI. Trimming pared 5 bases from V and 7 bases from J, leaving 23 bases between. CDR3 length equals 16 residues. CDR3 residues: CASSPRAAGSSRGYTF. In DNA, the CDR3 is TGTGCCAGCAGTCCCCGGGCAGCGGGCTCTAGCCGTGGCTACACCTTC.

CDR3 sequence: CASSELAGVVDNEQFF. CDR3 nucleotides: TGTGCCAGCAGTGAACTAGCGGGGGTTGTGGACAATGAGCAGTTCTTC. The rearrangement uses TRBV2 and TRBJ2-1, with 10 bases that match TRBD2. CDR1 is SNHLY, CDR2 FYNNEI, per germline. CDR3 length: 16 amino acids. V lost 2 bases to trimming and J lost 5 bases; unmatched junction nucleotides: 6.

J is TRBJ2-1 and V is TRBV6-5; 8 bases line up with TRBD1. The length of the CDR3 is 15 residues. The V segment lost 6 bases and the J segment 0 bases; nucleotides outside the gene matches: 4. The germline V gene encodes CDR1 MNHEY and CDR2 SVGAGI. The CDR3 protein is CASSPGQGSYNEQFF. The CDR3 DNA sequence: TGTGCCAGCAGCCCAGGACAGGGCTCCTACAATGAGCAGTTCTTC.

CDR3 bases: TGTGCCAGCAGTTTACTACAGGGGGAGCTGTTTTTT. Amino acid sequence: CASSLLQGELFF. The rearrangement uses TRBV28 and TRBJ2-2; D is ambiguous. V was pared by 2 bases and J by 8 bases, with 6 bases between. Germline CDR1 is MDHEN and CDR2 is SYDVKM. This CDR3 spans 12 amino acids.

The chain is built from TRBV29-1 and TRBJ2-4; no clear D. This CDR3 contains 17 residues. The germline CDR1 and CDR2 sequences are SQVTM and ANQGSEA. Deletions cut 6 bases from V and 0 bases from J, with 21 bases between. CDR3 sequence (DNA): TGCAGCGTGGTCATGCTAGAGAGCGAATTAGCCAAAAACATTCAGTACTTC. This encodes CSVVMLESELAKNIQYF. Full variable domain (remainder filled in from reference TRBV29-1 and TRBJ2-4): SAVISQKPSRDICQRGTSLTIQCQVDSQVTMMFWYRQQPGQSLTLIATANQGSEATYESGFVIDKFPISRPNLTFSTLTVSNMSPEDSSIYLCSVVMLESELAKNIQYFGAGTRLSVL.

The chain recombines TRBV27 with TRBJ1-2, with TRBD1 identical over 9 bases. This CDR3 spans 13 amino acids. The germline V gene encodes CDR1 MNHEY and CDR2 SMNVEV (reference sequence). V lost 5 bases to trimming and J lost 7 bases; unmatched junction nucleotides: 5. The CDR3 sequence: CASSTQGALGYTF. The CDR3 DNA is TGTGCCAGCAGTACACAGGGGGCGCTTGGCTACACCTTC.

The chain uses TRBV5-4 and TRBJ1-1; no firm D call. The length of the CDR3 is 13 residues. V was trimmed by 4 bases and J by 7 bases, leaving 14 bases between them. Germline lookup yields CDR1 SGHNT and CDR2 YYREEE (reference sequence). The CDR3 protein is CASSPPSGSEAFF. In DNA, the CDR3 is TGTGCCAGCAGCCCTCCCAGTGGCAGTGAAGCTTTCTTT.

The rearrangement uses TRBV4-2 and TRBJ2-5; D is unresolved. The V and J ends lost 4 bases and 2 bases respectively, with 14 bases between them. Germline V gene data show CDR1 as LGHNA and CDR2 as YNFKEQ. The length of the CDR3 is 15 residues. The CDR3 nucleotides read TGTGCCAGCAGCCGATCGACTGGAAGTCAAGAGACCCAGTACTTC. This sequence encodes CASSRSTGSQETQYF.

The chain uses TRBV27 and TRBJ1-1; no reliable D call. Germline CDR1 is MNHEY and CDR2 is SMNVEV (reference sequence). The ends were cut back, 6 bases at V and 9 bases at J, with 17 bases in the middle. The CDR3 extends over 13 amino acids. CDR3 bases: TGTGCCAGCAGCCTAACCTGGACGGGGAAAGCTTTCTTT. It encodes CASSLTWTGKAFF.

The chain is built from TRBV7-8 and TRBJ2-5, with 9 bases matching TRBD1. The DNA end lines up better with TRBJ2-7; the J call may be wrong. This CDR3 is 15 amino acids long. CDR1 and CDR2 (germline): SGHVS, FQNEAQ. CDR3 DNA: TGTGCCAGCAGCCTTGGGACAGGGAGTTACTACGAGCAGTACTTC. It codes for CASSLGTGSYYEQYF.

In this sample, this clone turned up once. The chain carries TRBV19 and TRBJ2-7, with TRBD1 matching over 9 bases. Germline V gene lookup returns CDR1 LNHDA and CDR2 SQIVND (reference sequence). The CDR3 has 13 residues. V dropped 9 bases and J dropped 2; count of bases not matched to a gene: 5. CDR3 loop: CASGQGPTYEQYF. DNA for the CDR3: TGTGCCAGCGGACAGGGGCCAACCTACGAGCAGTACTTC.

The gene calls are TRBV4-3 and TRBJ2-2; unclear D gene. Germline V gene sequence: CDR1 LGHNA, CDR2 YSLEER. The CDR3 consists of 12 residues. Deletions cut 3 bases from V and 5 bases from J, with 4 bases between. The CDR3 here is CASSQRTGELFF. The CDR3, as DNA: TGCGCCAGCAGCCAGCGGACCGGGGAGCTGTTTTTT.

This clone is medium-sized in the sample. The chain uses TRBV7-9 and TRBJ1-1; weak D call: TRBD1 (5 bases). Germline V gene data show CDR1 as SEHNR and CDR2 as FQNEAQ (reference sequence). Deletions cut 3 bases from V and 4 bases from J, with 6 bases between. The CDR3 runs 12 residues. For the CDR3, the DNA is TGTGCCAGCAGCTTCAGGGTCACTGAAGCTTTCTTT. Its protein product is CASSFRVTEAFF.

This chain uses TRBV29-1 with TRBJ2-1; D is unclear. Trimming stripped 4 bases from V and 7 bases from J, with 5 bases between. Germline assignment: CDR1 SQVTM and CDR2 ANQGSEA. This CDR3 has 10 residues. CDR3 in DNA: TGCAGCGTTGGTAGTAATGAGCAGTTCTTC. It yields the protein CSVGSNEQFF.

The V gene is TRBV2, the J gene TRBJ1-5; TRBD1 agrees at 8 bases. The CDR3 runs 17 residues. J gave up 0 bases and V 7 bases, and 11 bases lay outside the gene matches. Germline assignment: CDR1 SNHLY and CDR2 FYNNEI. In nucleotides, the CDR3 is TGTGCCAGCAACGTTTTATCCGACAGGGGTAGCAATCAGCCCCAGCATTTT. As protein: CASNVLSDRGSNQPQHF.

The rearrangement links TRBV4-3 to TRBJ1-2; D gene unclear. CDR1 is LGHNA, CDR2 YSLEER, per germline. This CDR3 is built from 15 residues. V lost 5 bases and J 4 bases, leaving 17 bases between the germline ends. CDR3 in DNA: TGCGCCAGCAGCGCCAGCCGGGGATTACGCTATGGCTACACCTTC. Translation gives CASSASRGLRYGYTF.

This chain links TRBV5-4 with TRBJ2-3, with 7 bases fitting TRBD2. The CDR3 has 15 residues. With 3 bases clipped from V and 0 bases from J, the junction kept 4 bases outside the gene matches. CDR1 and CDR2 from the germline V gene are SGHNT and YYREEE (reference sequence). The CDR3 DNA reads as TGTGCCAGCAGCTCTCGACTAGCTAGCACAGATACGCAGTATTTT. This gives the protein CASSSRLASTDTQYF.

The V and J genes are TRBV28 and TRBJ1-2, with 9 bases matching TRBD1. Trimming removed 6 bases from V and 6 bases from J; junction bases left unmatched: 5. Germline CDR1 reads MDHEN; CDR2 reads SYDVKM. There are 13 residues in the CDR3. As DNA, the CDR3 is TGTGCCAGCAGGAACAGGGGGCAGGATGGCTACACCTTC. This sequence encodes CASRNRGQDGYTF.